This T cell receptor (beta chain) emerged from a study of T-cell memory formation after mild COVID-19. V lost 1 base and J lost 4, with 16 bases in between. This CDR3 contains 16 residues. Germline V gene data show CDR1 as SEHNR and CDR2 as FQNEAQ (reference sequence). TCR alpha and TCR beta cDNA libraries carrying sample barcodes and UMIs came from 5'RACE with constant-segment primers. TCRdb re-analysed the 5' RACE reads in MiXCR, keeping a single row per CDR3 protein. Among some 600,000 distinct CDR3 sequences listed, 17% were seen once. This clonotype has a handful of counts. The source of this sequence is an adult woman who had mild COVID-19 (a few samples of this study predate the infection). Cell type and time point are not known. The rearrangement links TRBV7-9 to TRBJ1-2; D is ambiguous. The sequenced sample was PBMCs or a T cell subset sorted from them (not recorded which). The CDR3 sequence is CASSLGFGGKGYGYTF. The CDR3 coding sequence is TGTGCCAGCAGCTTAGGTTTTGGAGGGAAGGGCTATGGCTACACCTTC.